This TCR beta chain was sequenced in a study of blood T cell repertoires in COVID-19. Study information: Samples of COVID-19 (acute and convalescent) were obtained from the United States, Italy and Spain. In each case, the material was cDNA or gDNA derived from T cells, B-cell-depleted T cells, or PBMCs.

This study enrolled people aged 18 to 89 from about 26 US geographic areas. Original data processing: Nucleated cell counts were estimated from reference gene primer amplification. Data came from immunoSEQ multiplex PCR; TCRdb stores just in-frame clones and leaves some out. V, J and clone size reflect that table, while D and trimming were determined from the DNA. The sample contains 180,000 or so clones, 75% to 90% of which appear only once. The receptor comes from a woman aged 50 to 60 who had recovered from COVID-19. The sequencing sample was made of PBMCs or T cells enriched from blood (not recorded which).

The CDR3: CASSWGDANEKLFF. CDR3 in DNA: TGTGCCAGCAGCTGGGGAGACGCTAATGAAAAACTGTTTTTT. This rearrangement joins TRBV5-5 to TRBJ1-4; D is unclear. This CDR3 comprises 14 residues. V was trimmed by 3 bases and J by 3 bases, leaving 9 bases between them. Germline V gene sequence: CDR1 SGHKS, CDR2 YYEKEE (reference sequence). Full variable domain (missing parts from reference TRBV5-5 and TRBJ1-4): DAGVTQSPTHLIKTRGQQVTLRCSPISGHKSVSWYQQVLGQGPQFIFQYYEKEERGRGNFPDRFSARQFPNYSSELNVNALLLGDSALYLCASSWGDANEKLFFGSGTQLSVL.